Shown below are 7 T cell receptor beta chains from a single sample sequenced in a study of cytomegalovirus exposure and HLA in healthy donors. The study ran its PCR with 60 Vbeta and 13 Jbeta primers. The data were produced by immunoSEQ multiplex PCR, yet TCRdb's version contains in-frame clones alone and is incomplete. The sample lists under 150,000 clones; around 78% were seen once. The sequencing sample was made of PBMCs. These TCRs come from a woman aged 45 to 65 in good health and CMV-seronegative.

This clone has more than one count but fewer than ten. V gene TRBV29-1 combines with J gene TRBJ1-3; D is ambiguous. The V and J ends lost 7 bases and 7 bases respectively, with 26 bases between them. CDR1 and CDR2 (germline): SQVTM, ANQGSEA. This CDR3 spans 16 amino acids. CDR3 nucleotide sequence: TGCAGCGCGGGCCTAGGGCATAAAGGACCGGGGAACACCATATATTTT. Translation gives CSAGLGHKGPGNTIYF.

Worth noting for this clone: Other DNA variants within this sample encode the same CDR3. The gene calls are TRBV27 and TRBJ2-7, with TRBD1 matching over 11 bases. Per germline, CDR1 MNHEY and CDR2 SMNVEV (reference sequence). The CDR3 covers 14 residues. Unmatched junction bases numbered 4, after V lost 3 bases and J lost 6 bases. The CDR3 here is CASSFRDRGSEQYF. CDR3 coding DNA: TGTGCCAGCAGTTTCCGGGACAGGGGGAGCGAGCAGTACTTC.

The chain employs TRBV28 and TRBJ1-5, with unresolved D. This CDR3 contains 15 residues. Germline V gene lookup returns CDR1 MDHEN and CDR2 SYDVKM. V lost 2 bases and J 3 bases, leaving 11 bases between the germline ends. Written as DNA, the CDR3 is TGTGCCAGCAGTTTACACAGCTCTTTCAATCAGCCCCAGCATTTT. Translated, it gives CASSLHSSFNQPQHF.

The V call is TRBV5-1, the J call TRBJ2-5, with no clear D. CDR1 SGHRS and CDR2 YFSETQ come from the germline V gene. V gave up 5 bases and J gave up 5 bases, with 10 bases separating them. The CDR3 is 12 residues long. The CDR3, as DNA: TGCGCCAGCAGGCTGGAGCTGGAGACCCAGTACTTC. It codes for CASRLELETQYF. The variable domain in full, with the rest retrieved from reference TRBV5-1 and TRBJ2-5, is KAGVTQTPRYLIKTRGQQVTLSCSPISGHRSVSWYQQTPGQGLQFLFEYFSETQRNKGNFPGRFSGRQFSNSRSEMNVSTLELGDSALYLCASRLELETQYFGPGTRLLVL.

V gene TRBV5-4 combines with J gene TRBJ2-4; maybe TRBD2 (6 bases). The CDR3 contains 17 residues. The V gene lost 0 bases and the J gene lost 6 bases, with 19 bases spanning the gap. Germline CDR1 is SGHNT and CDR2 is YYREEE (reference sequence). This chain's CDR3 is CASSLVGGEGPANIQYF. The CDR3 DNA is TGTGCCAGCAGCTTGGTGGGGGGTGAAGGGCCGGCAAACATTCAGTACTTC.

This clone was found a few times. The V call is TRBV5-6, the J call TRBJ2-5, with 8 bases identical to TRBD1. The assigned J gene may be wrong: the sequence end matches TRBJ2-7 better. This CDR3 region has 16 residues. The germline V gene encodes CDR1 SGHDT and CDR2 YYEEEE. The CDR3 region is CASSLRDRLSFYEQYF. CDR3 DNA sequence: TGTGCCAGCAGCCTCCGGGACAGGTTAAGTTTCTACGAGCAGTACTTC.

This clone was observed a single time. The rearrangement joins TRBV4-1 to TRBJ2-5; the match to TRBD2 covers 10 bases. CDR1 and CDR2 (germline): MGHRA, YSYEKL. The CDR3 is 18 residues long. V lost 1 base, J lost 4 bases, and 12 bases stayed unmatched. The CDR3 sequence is CASSQGTSGSGAGETQYF. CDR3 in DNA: TGCGCCAGCAGCCAAGGGACTAGCGGTTCTGGGGCAGGAGAGACCCAGTACTTC.